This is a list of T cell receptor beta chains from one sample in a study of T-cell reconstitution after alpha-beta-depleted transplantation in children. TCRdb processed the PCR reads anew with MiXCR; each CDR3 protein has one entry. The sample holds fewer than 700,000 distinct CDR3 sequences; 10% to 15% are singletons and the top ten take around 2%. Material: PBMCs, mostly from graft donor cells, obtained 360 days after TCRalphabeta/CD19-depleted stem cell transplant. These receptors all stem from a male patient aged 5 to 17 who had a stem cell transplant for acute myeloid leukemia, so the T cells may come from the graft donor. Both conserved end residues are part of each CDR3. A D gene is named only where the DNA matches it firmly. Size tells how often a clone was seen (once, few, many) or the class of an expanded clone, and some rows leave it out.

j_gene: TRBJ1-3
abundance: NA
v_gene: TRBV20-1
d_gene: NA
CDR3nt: TGCAGTGCTAGGGACTCTGGAAACACCATATATTTT
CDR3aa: CSARDSGNTIYF

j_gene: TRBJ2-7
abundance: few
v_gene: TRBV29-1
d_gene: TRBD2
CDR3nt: TGCAGCGTTGAAGATCGGTTTTTGGGACTAGCGGGAGTGCAGTACTTC
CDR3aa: CSVEDRFLGLAGVQYF

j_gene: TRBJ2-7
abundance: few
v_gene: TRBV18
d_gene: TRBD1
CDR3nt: TGTGCCAGCTCACGCGACAGGGGGTTATACGAGCAGTACTTC
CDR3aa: CASSRDRGLYEQYF

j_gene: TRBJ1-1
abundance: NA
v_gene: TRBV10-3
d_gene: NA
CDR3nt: TGTGCCTTCTGGACGGGTTTGAACACTGAAGCTTTCTTT
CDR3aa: CAFWTGLNTEAFF

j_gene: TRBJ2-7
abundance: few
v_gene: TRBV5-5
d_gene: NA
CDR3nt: TGTGCCAGCAGCTCCTCCTACCACTACGAGCAGTCCTTC
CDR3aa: CASSSSYHYEQSF

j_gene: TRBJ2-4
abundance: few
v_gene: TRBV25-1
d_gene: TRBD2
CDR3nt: TGTGCCAGCAGTGAATATAGGACTAGCGGGGCTCAAAACATTCAGTACTTC
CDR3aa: CASSEYRTSGAQNIQYF

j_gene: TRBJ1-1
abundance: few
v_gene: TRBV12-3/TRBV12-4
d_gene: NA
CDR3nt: TGTGCCAGTCAGCAGACAGCCTCAAACACTGAAGCTTTCTTT
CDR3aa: CASQQTASNTEAFF

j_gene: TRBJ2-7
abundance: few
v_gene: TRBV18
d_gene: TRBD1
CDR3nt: TGTGCCAGCTCACCTCTCGGGCAGGGGAGGACAGGGTTGACCTACGAGCAGTACTTC
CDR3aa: CASSPLGQGRTGLTYEQYF

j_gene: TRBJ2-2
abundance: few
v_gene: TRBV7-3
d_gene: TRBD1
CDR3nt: TGTGCCAGCAGCTTACCCCCGGGACAGGGAATCACCGGGGAGCTGTTTTTT
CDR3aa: CASSLPPGQGITGELFF

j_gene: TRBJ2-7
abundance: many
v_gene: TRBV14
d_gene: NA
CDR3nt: TGTGCCAGCAGCTCTACGACGGATGCCTACGAGCAGTACTTC
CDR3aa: CASSSTTDAYEQYF

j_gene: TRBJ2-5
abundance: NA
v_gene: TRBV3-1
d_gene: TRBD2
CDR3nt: TGTACCAGCAGACATTACGGGACTAGCGGGTTTGACCGCCAAGAGACCCAGTACTTC
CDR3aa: CTSRHYGTSGFDRQETQYF